This T cell receptor (beta chain) is drawn from a study of resident and recirculating memory T cells in vitiligo. Study background: The samples were homogenized without cell sorting before genomic DNA extraction.

Trimming removed 5 bases from V and 2 bases from J, with 21 bases in between. Germline CDR1 and CDR2: SGHTA and FQGTGA. CDR3 length: 17 residues. Measured with immunoSEQ multiplex PCR; TCRdb has only the in-frame clones, and not every one. The data show roughly 76,000 clones, roughly nine tenths seen once. Patients had to be free of confetti depigmentation, indicating active vitiligo. This chain uses TRBV7-3 with TRBJ2-5; D gene ambiguous. The receptor comes from a male donor with vitiligo. The specimen sequenced was blood. The chain's CDR3 is CASSQGPSSPEQETQYF. In DNA form, the CDR3 reads TGTGCCAGCAGCCAAGGCCCCTCTAGTCCGGAACAAGAGACCCAGTACTTC. The entire variable domain, with the rest obtained from reference TRBV7-3 and TRBJ2-5, is as follows: GAGVSQTPSNKVTEKGKYVELRCDPISGHTALYWYRQSLGQGPEFLIYFQGTGAADDSGLPNDRFFAVRPEGSVSTLKIQRTERGDSAVYLCASSQGPSSPEQETQYFGPGTRLLVL.